This TCR beta chain appears in the sequencing data of a study of OX40 agonist ivuxolimab in advanced cancers. Broader study findings: Averaging showed that CD8+ T cells had more expanded clones than CD4+ did. Low clonal expansion, among the lowest seen, marked partial responders at 0.1-3.0 mg/kg.

Samples of blood were obtained at baseline, on cycle 4 day 1, and on cycle 7 day 1. The junction had 11 bases not matched to a gene; V was cut back by 4 bases and J by 7 bases. The CDR3 is 16 residues long. Germline lookup yields CDR1 SGHNT and CDR2 YYREEE (reference sequence). Sequenced by immunoSEQ multiplex PCR; TCRdb stores in-frame clones only, minus some. The sample has about 35,000 clones, more than 60% seen once. In regard to this clone: Its antigen is unidentified.

The sequence was collected from an adult with an advanced solid tumor such as melanoma, head and neck, liver or kidney cancer. Material: CD4+ or CD8+ T cells sorted from blood, obtained in a trial of the OX40 agonist ivuxolimab. The genes are TRBV5-4 and TRBJ2-1; TRBD2 matches 10 bases. The CDR3 nucleotides read TGTGCCAGCAGCCCCTGGGTAGCGGGGGGACGGAATGAGCAGTTCTTC. Its protein is CASSPWVAGGRNEQFF.